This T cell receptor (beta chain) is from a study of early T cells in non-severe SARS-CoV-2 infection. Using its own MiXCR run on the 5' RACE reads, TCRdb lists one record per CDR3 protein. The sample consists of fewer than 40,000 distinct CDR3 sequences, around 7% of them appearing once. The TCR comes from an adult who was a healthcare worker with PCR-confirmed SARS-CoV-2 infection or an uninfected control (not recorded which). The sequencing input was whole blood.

The CDR3 protein is CASSVGPYGYTF. CDR3 nucleotides: TGTGCCAGCAGCGTAGGACCCTATGGCTACACCTTC. The chain combines TRBV9 with TRBJ1-2; D call uncertain. Germline V gene lookup returns CDR1 SGDLS and CDR2 YYNGEE. The CDR3 spans 12 residues. V lost 0 bases and J lost 4, with 4 bases in between.